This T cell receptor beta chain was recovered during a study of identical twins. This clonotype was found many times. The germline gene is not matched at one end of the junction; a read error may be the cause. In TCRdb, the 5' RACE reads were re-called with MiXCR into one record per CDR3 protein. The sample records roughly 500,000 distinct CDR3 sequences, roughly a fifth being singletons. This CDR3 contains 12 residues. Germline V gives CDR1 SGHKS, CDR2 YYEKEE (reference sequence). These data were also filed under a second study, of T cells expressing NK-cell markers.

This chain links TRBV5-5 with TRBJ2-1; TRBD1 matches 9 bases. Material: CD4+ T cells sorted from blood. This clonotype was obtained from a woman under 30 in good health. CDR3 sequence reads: CASSEGTRQGVF. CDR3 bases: TGTGCCAGCAGCGAAGGGACGCGACAGGGGGTCTTC.